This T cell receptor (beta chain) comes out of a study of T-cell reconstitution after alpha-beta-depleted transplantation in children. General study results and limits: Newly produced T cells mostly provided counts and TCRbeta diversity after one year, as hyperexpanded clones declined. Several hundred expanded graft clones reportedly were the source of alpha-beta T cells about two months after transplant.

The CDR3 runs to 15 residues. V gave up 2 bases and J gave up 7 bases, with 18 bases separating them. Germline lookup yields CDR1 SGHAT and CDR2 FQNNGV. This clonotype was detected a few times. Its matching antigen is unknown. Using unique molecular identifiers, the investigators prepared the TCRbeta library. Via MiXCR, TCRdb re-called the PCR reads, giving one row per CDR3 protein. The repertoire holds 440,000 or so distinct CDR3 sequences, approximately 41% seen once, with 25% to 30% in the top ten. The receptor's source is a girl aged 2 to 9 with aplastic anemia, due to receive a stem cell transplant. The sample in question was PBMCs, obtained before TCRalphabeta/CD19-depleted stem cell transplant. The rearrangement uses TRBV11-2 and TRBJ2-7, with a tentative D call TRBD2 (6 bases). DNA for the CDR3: TGTGCCAGCAGCTTAACCGGGACTGATCTTCGAGAGCAGTACTTC. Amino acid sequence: CASSLTGTDLREQYF.